This record looks at one T cell receptor beta chain sequence and its context. The antigen remains unidentified. The sequenced template was cDNA made from the entire isolated RNA. Sequenced by immunoSEQ multiplex PCR; TCRdb stores in-frame clones only, minus some. The sample lists under 250,000 clones, roughly 13% occurring once. This record belongs to a study of beta chain features in type 1 diabetes. Study-wide findings and caveats: HLA effects on TCRB rearrangement stayed unresolved here. In cDNA sequencing, cells with high TCR expression could be over-represented.

Input material: naive CD4+ T cells from blood. The receptor was derived from a woman in her thirties or forties in good health.

The CDR3 nucleotides are TGTGCCAGCAGCTCGAACCTCGGGAGGGGGCCCACTGAAGCTTTCTTT. It encodes CASSSNLGRGPTEAFF. The chain has TRBV5-6 and TRBJ1-1; 7 bases agree with TRBD1. The V gene end was trimmed by 3 bases and the J gene end by 4 bases; junction bases not matched to a gene: 12. This CDR3 comprises 16 residues. Germline CDR1 SGHDT, CDR2 YYEEEE.